One and the same sample provided the 18 T cell receptor beta chains below, sequenced in a study of shared clonotypes between healthy human individuals. Profiled with immunoSEQ multiplex PCR; TCRdb holds only in-frame clones, not every one. The table shows 550,000 to 800,000 clones, with over 65% occurring only once. Material: memory CD4+ T cells sorted from blood. Indicated subset: CD45RA-negative fraction. These receptors all come from a woman in her twenties or thirties in good health.

J is TRBJ2-3 and V is TRBV7-2; 8 bases agree with TRBD2. The CDR3 spans 19 residues. Trimming at V came to 2 bases and at J to 3 bases, leaving 16 bases not matched to a gene. Germline V gives CDR1 SGHTA, CDR2 FQGNSA. CDR3 bases: TGTGCCAGCAGCTTAATCGTAATCCGGAAGCGGGAGACAACAGATACGCAGTATTTT. As protein: CASSLIVIRKRETTDTQYF.

About this clone: Other DNA sequences within the sample encode an identical CDR3. The CDR3 loop reads CASSRAGESYEQYF. CDR3 in DNA: TGTGCCAGCAGCCGAGCGGGAGAATCCTACGAGCAGTACTTC. This chain uses TRBV6-1 with TRBJ2-7, with 8 positions matching TRBD2. This CDR3 contains 14 residues. V was clipped by 6 bases and J by 1 base; unmatched bases: 5. Germline-derived CDR1 and CDR2 are MNHNS and SASEGT.

The J gene is TRBJ2-1, the V gene TRBV9; D possibly corresponds to TRBD2 (6 bases). This CDR3 is 17 amino acids long. Germline V gives CDR1 SGDLS, CDR2 YYNGEE. Trimming took off 0 bases at V and 0 bases at J, with 13 bases between the two ends. This chain's CDR3 is CASSVAWRDDSYNEQFF. For the CDR3, the DNA is TGTGCCAGCAGCGTAGCTTGGCGGGATGACTCCTACAATGAGCAGTTCTTC.

This clone turned up a few times. This rearrangement joins TRBV11-2 to TRBJ1-6; TRBD1 agrees at 9 bases. The CDR3 has 14 amino acids. The junction had 6 bases not matched to a gene; V was cut back by 5 bases and J by 10 bases. Germline-derived CDR1 and CDR2 are SGHAT and FQNNGV. CDR3 loop: CASSMGQGGSPLHF. The CDR3 DNA sequence: TGTGCCAGCAGCATGGGACAGGGAGGGTCACCCCTCCACTTT.

The chain recombines TRBV4-1 with TRBJ2-7; 8 nucleotides line up with TRBD1. V dropped 3 bases and J dropped 6; count of bases not matched to a gene: 7. The CDR3 consists of 14 residues. CDR1 is MGHRA and CDR2 is YSYEKL in the germline V gene. CDR3 sequence reads: CASSQGTGWGEQYF. The CDR3 region has the DNA TGCGCCAGCAGCCAGGGGACAGGCTGGGGCGAGCAGTACTTC.

This clone appeared a single time. The chain uses TRBV27 and TRBJ2-7; D gene unclear. The CDR3 covers 15 residues. Germline CDR1 reads MNHEY; CDR2 reads SMNVEV (reference sequence). Trimming removed 2 bases at V and 0 bases at J, with 11 bases between. The CDR3 nucleotides are TGTGCCAGCAGTTTAGGGATCCCCCTCTCCTACGAGCAGTACTTC. Protein sequence: CASSLGIPLSYEQYF.

This clone has a handful of counts. The chain uses TRBV28 and TRBJ1-1; 10 bases line up with TRBD1. Trimming took 7 bases from V and 1 from J; bases not matched to a gene: 3. This CDR3 spans 14 amino acids. Germline V CDR1 and CDR2: MDHEN, SYDVKM. CDR3 nucleotides: TGTGCCAGCACCTGGGACAGGGGGAACACTGAAGCTTTCTTT. It is translated as CASTWDRGNTEAFF.

This sequence joins TRBV28 and TRBJ2-7; either TRBD1 or TRBD2 may fit D (6 bases each). The V gene lost 2 bases and the J gene lost 12 bases, with 17 bases spanning the gap. CDR1 MDHEN and CDR2 SYDVKM come from the germline V gene. The CDR3 runs to 13 residues. This chain's CDR3 is CASSLANREVLYF. The CDR3 DNA follows: TGTGCCAGCAGTTTAGCGAACAGGGAGGTTCTGTACTTC.

The chain joins TRBV19 to TRBJ2-2, with D maybe TRBD1 (7 bases). Looked up from germline, CDR1 is LNHDA and CDR2 is SQIVND (reference sequence). V was shortened by 3 bases and J by 7 bases, with 15 bases between the two germline ends. CDR3 size: 15 residues. The CDR3 reads CASSMNQGGDGELFF. The DNA of the CDR3 is TGTGCCAGTAGTATGAACCAGGGGGGCGACGGGGAGCTGTTTTTT.

V is TRBV14 and J is TRBJ1-4; a weak D match, TRBD1 (5 bases). The CDR3 runs to 22 residues. The germline CDR1 and CDR2 sequences are SGHDN and FVKESK. V shed 0 bases and J shed 10 bases, with 36 bases lying between them. CDR3 sequence reads: CASSQEPQDKKGFRVRIGKLFF. The CDR3 region has the DNA TGTGCCAGCAGCCAAGAGCCACAAGACAAGAAGGGGTTTAGGGTCCGAATAGGAAAACTGTTTTTT.

The chain combines TRBV14 with TRBJ2-7; 9 bases agree with TRBD2. This CDR3 spans 22 amino acids. The germline V gene encodes CDR1 SGHDN and CDR2 FVKESK. The trim removed 1 base at V and 0 bases at J, leaving 22 bases unmatched. CDR3 DNA: TGTGCCAGCAGCCAAGGATGGACATTCGACCCCCGACTAGCGGAGAGCTCCTACGAGCAGTACTTC. It yields the protein CASSQGWTFDPRLAESSYEQYF.

The gene calls are TRBV29-1 and TRBJ2-5, with TRBD1 as a possible D gene (5 bases). Matching the DNA end better, TRBJ2-7 makes the J call doubtful. The CDR3 is 12 residues long. CDR1 and CDR2 (germline): SQVTM, ANQGSEA. CDR3 sequence (DNA): TGCAGCGTTACAGGACAACCCTACGAGCAGTACTTC. It encodes CSVTGQPYEQYF.

In its sample, this clone was seen a few times. The chain carries TRBV21-1 and TRBJ2-7; TRBD1 is taken as the D call from the table, unchecked against the DNA. TRBV21-1 is a pseudogene locus. The CDR3 contains 17 residues. For the CDR3, the DNA is TGTGCCAGCAGCAATAATTGCAGGGCCGAGTTCTCCTACGAGCAGTACTTC. It yields the protein CASSNNCRAEFSYEQYF.

Note on this clone: A read error is the likely source, as a far larger clone sits one nucleotide away. The rearrangement uses TRBV9 and TRBJ1-2; a weak D match, TRBD1 (5 bases). The CDR3 loop spans 14 amino acids. Germline lookup yields CDR1 SGDLS and CDR2 YYNGEE. The CDR3 bases are TGTGCCAACAGCGTAGCAGGGAACAACTATGGCTACACCTTC. It translates to CANSVAGNNYGYTF.

This chain uses TRBV27 with TRBJ1-1; tentatively, D is TRBD1 (5 bases). CDR3 length equals 15 residues. V lost 5 bases to trimming and J lost 7 bases, with 20 bases between them. Germline V lookup: CDR1 MNHEY, CDR2 SMNVEV (reference sequence). CDR3 sequence reads: CASSPQGANQYEAFF. For the CDR3, the DNA is TGTGCCAGCAGTCCTCAAGGGGCGAACCAATATGAAGCTTTCTTT.

The chain links TRBV9 to TRBJ2-7, with a tentative D call TRBD1 (6 bases). Deletions cut 0 bases from V and 7 bases from J, with 17 bases between. The CDR3 is 15 residues long. Germline lookup yields CDR1 SGDLS and CDR2 YYNGEE. For the CDR3, the DNA is TGTGCCAGCAGCGTAGTGACAGGTAGTCTGGGGGAGCAGTACTTC. The encoded protein is CASSVVTGSLGEQYF.

The rearrangement uses TRBV28 and TRBJ1-2, with D maybe TRBD1 (6 bases). Trimming removed 3 bases at V and 4 bases at J, with 15 bases between. The CDR3 is 15 amino acids. Germline V CDR1 and CDR2: MDHEN, SYDVKM. In DNA form, the CDR3 reads TGTGCCAGCAGTTTTAGGCTACCAGGGGTCTATGGCTACACCTTC. It translates to CASSFRLPGVYGYTF.

This rearrangement joins TRBV28 to TRBJ2-5; D remains ambiguous. The V gene's germline CDR1 is MDHEN and CDR2 SYDVKM. The length of the CDR3 is 14 residues. V was cut by 4 bases and J by 5 bases, with 14 bases left in between. The CDR3, as DNA: TGTGCCAGCAGTTCCGCAACGGCGTTGGAGACCCAGTACTTC. Amino acids: CASSSATALETQYF. Using reference TRBV28 and TRBJ2-5 for the parts outside the CDR3, the full variable domain is DVKVTQSSRYLVKRTGEKVFLECVQDMDHENMFWYRQDPGLGLRLIYFSYDVKMKEKGDIPEGYSVSREKKERFSLILESASTNQTSMYLCASSSATALETQYFGPGTRLLVL.